These T cell receptor beta chains were read from a single sample in a study of T-cell reconstitution after alpha-beta-depleted transplantation in children. One entry per CDR3 protein, called by TCRdb with MiXCR from the PCR reads. The sample consists of around 78,000 distinct CDR3 sequences, over 12% of them appearing once. The sample consisted of PBMCs, mostly from graft donor cells, taken 180 days after TCRalphabeta/CD19-depleted stem cell transplant. The receptor set was obtained from a male patient aged 2-15 years who had a stem cell transplant for acute lymphoblastic leukemia, so the T cells may come from the graft donor. The CDR3 runs from the conserved cysteine through the conserved F or W. The D gene is left open where the match is weak. Some rows have no size entry. The others give once, few or many, or a class for an expanded clone.

clone size	J gene	CDR3 length	V gene	D gene	CDR3 protein	CDR3 DNA
-	TRBJ2-1	18	TRBV29-1	TRBD2	CSVNVLAGGRAAYNEQFF	TGCAGCGTAAATGTACTAGCGGGGGGGCGGGCCGCGTACAATGAGCAGTTCTTC
many	TRBJ1-5	15	TRBV12-3/TRBV12-4	TRBD1	CASQDRDRGRQPQHF	TGTGCCAGCCAAGACCGGGACAGGGGTCGACAGCCCCAGCATTTT
-	TRBJ2-3	14	TRBV20-1	-	CSARVPFQIITQYF	TGCAGTGCTCGAGTTCCCTTTCAAATAATCACCCAGTATTTT
few	TRBJ2-7	12	TRBV6-5	-	CASSFQGYEQYF	TGTGCCAGCAGTTTTCAGGGCTACGAGCAGTACTTC
few	TRBJ2-7	16	TRBV12-3/TRBV12-4	-	CASSSRRSLTSYEQYF	TGTGCCAGCAGTTCCCGACGGTCCCTGACCTCCTACGAGCAGTACTTC
-	TRBJ1-5	12	TRBV28	TRBD1	CASDRGHQPQHF	TGTGCGTCGGACAGGGGGCATCAGCCCCAGCATTTT
few	TRBJ2-5	16	TRBV11-2	-	CASSLADPGVQETQYF	TGTGCCAGCAGCTTAGCCGACCCGGGAGTCCAAGAGACCCAGTACTTC
once	TRBJ2-1	13	TRBV7-9	-	CASSPPGGNEQFF	TGTGCCAGCAGCCCCCCCGGAGGAAATGAGCAGTTCTTC
few	TRBJ2-6	14	TRBV7-9	-	CASSHRDRANVLTF	TGTGCCAGCAGCCACCGGGACAGGGCCAACGTCCTGACTTTC
-	TRBJ2-7	15	TRBV18	-	CASSPPSTSSREQYF	TGTGCCAGCTCACCACCGAGCACCTCCTCTCGCGAGCAGTACTTC
few	TRBJ1-5	17	TRBV11-2	TRBD1	CASSLEYRGFSNQPQHF	TGTGCCAGCAGCTTAGAATACAGGGGGTTTAGCAATCAGCCCCAGCATTTT
few	TRBJ2-7	12	TRBV10-3	-	CAIEGPSYEQYF	TGTGCCATCGAGGGGCCTTCCTACGAGCAGTACTTC
few	TRBJ2-5	15	TRBV28	TRBD2	CASSLLAGAGETQYF	TGTGCCAGCAGTTTACTAGCGGGGGCTGGAGAGACCCAGTACTTC
-	TRBJ1-2	12	TRBV7-8	-	CASSRRTDGYTF	TGTGCCAGCAGCCGCCGGACAGATGGCTACACCTTC
-	TRBJ1-5	15	TRBV5-1	-	CASSLVGNSNQPQHF	TGCGCCAGCAGCTTGGTCGGGAATAGCAATCAGCCCCAGCATTTT
many	TRBJ2-7	13	TRBV5-1	TRBD1	CASSLDRGNEQYF	TGCGCCAGCAGCTTGGACAGGGGGAACGAGCAGTACTTC
few	TRBJ1-5	16	TRBV4-2	-	CASSQGRGRRNQPQHF	TGTGCCAGCAGCCAAGGCCGAGGACGGCGCAATCAGCCCCAGCATTTT
-	TRBJ2-1	12	TRBV2	-	CATRGGYNEQFF	TGTGCCACCCGAGGTGGCTACAATGAGCAGTTCTTC
-	TRBJ2-2	16	TRBV7-9	-	CASRALGGADTGELFF	TGTGCCAGCAGAGCTCTGGGGGGCGCGGACACCGGGGAGCTGTTTTTT
-	TRBJ2-2	16	TRBV24-1	TRBD1	CATSDFPGTGPGELFF	TGTGCCACCAGTGATTTCCCCGGGACAGGGCCCGGGGAGCTGTTTTTT
few	TRBJ2-7	14	TRBV20-1	-	CSASGNIRLYEQYF	TGCAGCGCCTCCGGGAACATCCGCCTTTACGAGCAGTACTTC
few	TRBJ2-7	13	TRBV2	TRBD1	CASRGTDTYEQYF	TGTGCCAGCAGGGGGACAGATACCTACGAGCAGTACTTC
-	TRBJ1-1	15	TRBV20-1	-	CSARDAGGRRIEAFF	TGCAGTGCTAGAGATGCAGGCGGGCGACGAATTGAAGCTTTCTTT
-	TRBJ2-3	16	TRBV4-3	-	CASSQGGRASTDTQYF	TGCGCCAGCAGCCAAGGCGGCAGGGCTAGCACAGATACGCAGTATTTT
-	TRBJ2-1	13	TRBV10-3	TRBD2	CAIFAGGAGEQFF	TGTGCCATCTTCGCGGGGGGGGCCGGGGAGCAGTTCTTC
many	TRBJ2-7	15	TRBV4-3	TRBD2	CASSQEYRGGYEQYF	TGCGCCAGCAGCCAAGAGTACCGGGGGGGCTACGAGCAGTACTTC
-	TRBJ2-7	13	TRBV28	-	CASSFYLDGEQYF	TGTGCCAGCAGCTTTTATCTGGATGGCGAGCAGTACTTC
-	TRBJ1-2	13	TRBV6-6	-	CASSYEGNYGYTF	TGTGCCAGCAGTTACGAAGGGAACTATGGCTACACCTTC
few	TRBJ2-3	16	TRBV12-3/TRBV12-4	-	CASSLALRGRTDTQYF	TGTGCCAGCAGTTTAGCGCTCAGGGGACGGACAGATACGCAGTATTTT
few	TRBJ2-3	14	TRBV7-2	TRBD2	CASSLTSAVDTQYF	TGTGCCAGCAGCTTGACTAGCGCTGTAGATACGCAGTATTTT
few	TRBJ2-7	11	TRBV24-1	-	CATSSDGSAYF	TGTGCCACCAGTTCCGACGGCTCAGCGTACTTC
few	TRBJ1-1	11	TRBV20-1	-	CSASQKAEAFF	TGCAGTGCTAGTCAAAAGGCTGAAGCTTTCTTT
many	TRBJ1-2	12	TRBV9	-	CASSVGLYGYTF	TGTGCCAGCAGCGTGGGGCTCTATGGCTACACCTTC
-	TRBJ2-7	14	TRBV12-3/TRBV12-4	-	CASSLGRVVYEQYF	TGTGCCAGCAGTTTGGGCAGGGTGGTTTACGAGCAGTACTTC
-	TRBJ2-1	16	TRBV24-1	-	CATSDSMGRFYNEQFF	TGTGCCACCAGTGACTCGATGGGACGGTTCTACAATGAGCAGTTCTTC
many	TRBJ2-7	15	TRBV7-2	TRBD2	CASSPLAGVPYEQYF	TGTGCCAGCAGCCCTTTAGCGGGGGTCCCCTACGAGCAGTACTTC
-	TRBJ2-7	16	TRBV9	-	CASSPPKNTGKWEQYF	TGTGCCAGCAGCCCACCGAAGAACACTGGGAAATGGGAGCAGTACTTC
many	TRBJ1-4	15	TRBV5-1	-	CASSLSRRPNEKLFF	TGCGCCAGCAGCTTGAGCCGGAGGCCCAATGAAAAACTGTTTTTT
few	TRBJ2-7	13	TRBV5-1	-	CASSPSGRNEQYF	TGCGCCAGCAGCCCCTCCGGCAGGAACGAGCAGTACTTC
-	TRBJ2-7	16	TRBV4-2	-	CASSRTSDRLTYEQYF	TGTGCCAGCAGCCGTACCTCTGACAGGCTAACCTACGAGCAGTACTTC
many	TRBJ2-7	14	TRBV7-7	-	CASSPGRTSYEQYF	TGTGCTAGCAGCCCAGGACGGACCTCCTACGAGCAGTACTTC
-	TRBJ2-3	11	TRBV18	-	CASSEKDTQYF	TGTGCCAGCTCAGAGAAGGATACGCAGTATTTT
few	TRBJ2-5	14	TRBV5-6	-	CASSARQPGQTQYF	TGTGCCAGCAGCGCGAGGCAGCCTGGGCAGACCCAGTACTTC
few	TRBJ2-5	15	TRBV29-1	-	CSVHPRDIEKETQYF	TGCAGCGTTCATCCCCGGGACATAGAGAAAGAGACCCAGTACTTC
few	TRBJ2-3	17	TRBV18	-	CASSPLPAVSPQDTQYF	TGTGCCAGCTCACCATTACCCGCAGTTTCCCCACAAGATACGCAGTATTTT
-	TRBJ2-7	14	TRBV29-1	TRBD2	CSVEEISGGYEQYF	TGCAGCGTTGAAGAAATCAGCGGGGGCTACGAGCAGTACTTC
few	TRBJ2-5	13	TRBV6-1	TRBD1	CASTGTGGETQYF	TGTGCCAGCACCGGGACAGGGGGGGAGACCCAGTACTTC
few	TRBJ1-2	14	TRBV7-9	-	CASSEKGQNYGYTF	TGTGCCAGCAGCGAAAAGGGGCAAAACTATGGCTACACCTTC
-	TRBJ2-1	15	TRBV20-1	-	CSARGISGPYNEQFF	TGCAGTGCTAGAGGGATTAGCGGTCCCTACAATGAGCAGTTCTTC
-	TRBJ1-1	17	TRBV12-2	-	CASRPTNYTGTPCFAFF	TGTGCAAGTCGCCCAACGAACTATACCGGGACTCCGTGCTTTGCTTTCTTT
-	TRBJ2-1	15	TRBV9	-	CASSVGPPGYNEQFF	TGTGCCAGCAGCGTAGGTCCGCCGGGGTACAATGAGCAGTTCTTC
-	TRBJ1-3	15	TRBV24-1	TRBD1	CATSDLGQGGNTIYF	TGTGCCACCAGTGATTTAGGACAGGGTGGAAACACCATATATTTT
few	TRBJ2-1	17	TRBV7-2	-	CASSRMAERIVYNEQFF	TGTGCCAGCAGCCGTATGGCCGAGCGTATAGTCTACAATGAGCAGTTCTTC